This TCR beta chain was profiled in a study of beta chain features in type 1 diabetes. The wider study: In age, gender and cell yields, patients were similar to healthy donors. Study-wide results and caveats: Insertions at VDJ junctions were less frequent in type 1 diabetes patients. These patients also deleted more nucleotides at the same junctions. The analysis here could not establish whether HLA type shapes TCRB rearrangement. Naive, central memory and regulatory TCRB repertoires appeared more similar among patients than healthy donors.

There are 15 residues in the CDR3. In germline, CDR1 is MNHNS, CDR2 SASEGT. V lost 6 bases and J lost 0, with 12 bases in between. This clone was recorded a few times. What it binds is unknown. Of the isolated RNA, all was reverse transcribed, and so the sequenced material was expressed TCRB transcripts. The assay was immunoSEQ multiplex PCR, and TCRdb's table has in-frame clones only and misses some. This table has roughly 610,000 clones, roughly a sixth appearing once. This receptor was identified in a man between 18 and 29 years old in good health. This chain links TRBV6-1 with TRBJ1-3; no firm D call. The sample was naive CD4+ T cells from blood. The CDR3 reads CASSTSADSGNTIYF. CDR3 DNA: TGTGCCAGCAGCACCTCGGCGGACTCTGGAAACACCATATATTTT.